Shown below are 12 T cell receptor beta chains from a single sample sequenced in a study of regulatory T cells in long-lasting Graves disease. As for time point: persistent/refractory GD, antithyroid drugs over 5 years with positive TRAb. Extracted PBMC RNA gave rise to the TCR library. Arm-PCR of CDR3 regions and iRepertoire HTBI primers were the basis on which TCR beta libraries were built. MiXCR was run by TCRdb on the multiplex PCR reads, yielding one entry per CDR3 protein. Of about 470,000 distinct CDR3 sequences listed, 20% are singletons. The source was peripheral blood mononuclear cells (PBMCs), collected when the disease was refractory, from a patient treated with antithyroid drugs. The receptors stem from a female donor with Graves disease.

This clonotype was counted between two and nine times. V and J are TRBV2 and TRBJ2-1; D might be TRBD2 (5 bases). Trimming pared 6 bases from V and 15 bases from J, leaving 15 bases between. From germline, CDR1 is SNHLY and CDR2 FYNNEI. The CDR3 has 11 residues. This chain's CDR3 is CASSRVEALFF. CDR3 DNA sequence: TGTGCCAGCAGCCGTGTGGAGGCCCTGTTCTTC.

The chain joins TRBV5-1 to TRBJ1-2; TRBD1 aligns across 9 bases. V was pared by 7 bases and J by 5 bases, with 9 bases of the junction left unmatched. Per the germline V gene, CDR1 is SGHRS and CDR2 is YFSETQ. CDR3 length: 14 residues. CDR3 nucleotide sequence: TGCGCCAGCGGCCCTACAGGGGGCGATTATGGCTACACCTTC. Translating it yields CASGPTGGDYGYTF. Variable domain in full (rest from reference TRBV5-1 and TRBJ1-2): KAGVTQTPRYLIKTRGQQVTLSCSPISGHRSVSWYQQTPGQGLQFLFEYFSETQRNKGNFPGRFSGRQFSNSRSEMNVSTLELGDSALYLCASGPTGGDYGYTFGSGTRLTVV.

The chain has TRBV20-1 and TRBJ2-3, with D possibly matching TRBD2 (5 bases). In germline, CDR1 is DFQATT, CDR2 SNEGSKA (reference sequence). The CDR3 contains 16 residues. V lost 0 bases to trimming and J lost 1 base, with 14 bases between them. CDR3 nucleotide sequence: TGCAGTGCTAGAGATCTTTTCGGAGCGGGCACAGATACGCAGTATTTT. Protein: CSARDLFGAGTDTQYF.

CDR3 loop: CASSFAGGRGPLGGYTF. Here the CDR3 DNA reads TGTGCCAGCAGCTTCGCCGGGGGCAGGGGGCCCCTGGGGGGCTACACCTTC. The gene calls are TRBV12-3 or TRBV12-4 and TRBJ1-2; 8 nucleotides agree with TRBD1. V dropped 6 bases and J dropped 8; count of bases not matched to a gene: 20. The CDR3 spans 17 residues.

On this clonotype: A read error is possible here, since a much larger clone lies one base away. The CDR3 bases are TGTGCCGGCAGTACAGACCAGCCCCAGCATTTT. It specifies CAGSTDQPQHF. The genes are TRBV28 and TRBJ1-5; no reliable D call. Germline values: CDR1 MDHEN, CDR2 SYDVKM. This CDR3 is 11 amino acids long.

This clonotype was seen only a few times. The CDR3 reads CATSPSRVSYNSPLHF. The CDR3 bases are TGTGCCACCAGTCCCTCGAGGGTGTCCTATAATTCACCCCTCCACTTT. The chain links TRBV15 to TRBJ1-6; no firm D call. The V gene lost 6 bases and the J gene lost 1 base, with 13 bases spanning the gap. Germline V gene sequence: CDR1 LNHNV, CDR2 YYDKDF (reference sequence). The CDR3 is 16 residues long.

This clonotype was counted ten times or more. The chain uses TRBV11-1 and TRBJ2-7; possible D gene TRBD2, 6 bases. There are 15 residues in the CDR3. V lost 3 bases and J lost 5, with 17 bases in between. CDR1 is SGHAT and CDR2 is FQDESV in the germline V gene (reference sequence). The CDR3 bases are TGTGCCAGCAGCTTGGGGGTGGAGGGGAATCACGAGCAGTACTTC. Translating gives CASSLGVEGNHEQYF.

The chain employs TRBV7-9 and TRBJ2-7; D ambiguous. The CDR3 length is 15 residues. The germline V and J ends were trimmed by 1 base and 2 bases, with 12 bases remaining between them. Germline assignment: CDR1 SEHNR and CDR2 FQNEAQ (reference sequence). CDR3 region: CASSLGAHSTYEQYF. In DNA, the CDR3 is TGTGCCAGCAGCTTAGGTGCCCACTCCACCTACGAGCAGTACTTC.

At least ten counts were recorded for this clonotype. The V call is TRBV3-1, the J call TRBJ1-6; 8 bases agree with TRBD1. The CDR3 spans 16 residues. Germline assignment: CDR1 LGHDT and CDR2 YNNKEL (reference sequence). Germline trimming cut 1 base from V and 5 bases from J; bases unmatched to any gene: 4. CDR3 DNA: TGTGCCAGCAGCCAAGCGGGACAGGCTCATAATTCACCCCTCCACTTT. It encodes CASSQAGQAHNSPLHF. Full variable domain (rest looked up from reference TRBV3-1 and TRBJ1-6): DTAVSQTPKYLVTQMGNDKSIKCEQNLGHDTMYWYKQDSKKFLKIMFSYNNKELIINETVPNRFSPKSPDKAHLNLHINSLELGDSAVYFCASSQAGQAHNSPLHFGNGTRLTVT.

This clonotype was counted many times. This chain uses TRBV6-5 with TRBJ2-7; possibly TRBD1 or TRBD2 for D (5 bases each). This CDR3 spans 12 amino acids. Germline loops: CDR1 MNHEY, CDR2 SVGAGI. Between the trimmed V and J ends, which lost 4 bases and 4 bases, there was a span of 8 bases. CDR3 sequence reads: CASSWDRYEQYF. The CDR3 nucleotides are TGTGCCAGCAGTTGGGACCGTTACGAGCAGTACTTC.

This clonotype appeared a few times. This chain connects TRBV7-8 to TRBJ1-5; no definite D call. The germline CDR1 and CDR2 sequences are SGHVS and FQNEAQ. Trimming shortened V by 1 base and J by 0 bases, and 10 bases separated the two germline ends. The CDR3 runs 16 residues. The CDR3 nucleotides are TGTGCCAGCAGCTTAGGGGGAGAAAATAGCAATCAGCCCCAGCATTTT. This gives the protein CASSLGGENSNQPQHF.

The rearrangement links TRBV28 to TRBJ2-1, with 9 positions matching TRBD1. Per germline, CDR1 MDHEN and CDR2 SYDVKM. This CDR3 region has 16 residues. J lost 4 bases, V lost 5 bases, and 9 bases had no gene match. CDR3 bases: TGTGCCAGCAGTGCTCCGGGACAGGGATCTTACAATGAGCAGTTCTTC. Residues: CASSAPGQGSYNEQFF.